The rows below give T cell receptor beta chains drawn from one sample of a study of Graves' ophthalmopathy and Graves' hyperthyroidism. TCRdb re-called the multiplex PCR reads with MiXCR, one entry per CDR3 protein. The sample lists about 220,000 distinct CDR3 sequences, roughly 21% occurring once. What was sequenced was peripheral blood. These TCRs come from a woman aged 45 to 65 with Graves' ophthalmopathy. CDR3s include the opening cysteine and the closing phenylalanine or tryptophan. The D gene is left open where the match is weak. Clone size is not always given. Where it is, it says once, few, many or a class for expanded clones.

-,many,TRBV6-1,TRBJ1-6,CASSEVGGSPLHF,TGTGCCAGCAGTGAAGTGGGAGGTTCACCCCTCCACTTT
-,many,TRBV18,TRBJ1-1,CASSPRLRTEAFF,TGTGCCAGCTCACCACGTCTGCGGACTGAAGCTTTCTTT
-,many,TRBV15,TRBJ2-5,CATSKDRSGAGVGAETQYF,TGTGCCACCAGCAAGGACAGGTCGGGAGCGGGAGTTGGTGCGGAGACCCAGTACTTC
TRBD1,many,TRBV6-5,TRBJ2-5,CASSPRRGRRPKETQYF,TGTGCCAGCAGTCCCAGAAGGGGGCGCCGTCCTAAAGAGACCCAGTACTTC
-,many,TRBV10-1,TRBJ2-5,CASSESIGETQYF,TGCGCCAGCAGTGAGTCGATCGGGGAGACCCAGTACTTC
TRBD1,many,TRBV7-8,TRBJ2-7,CASSFDRDRGTYEQYF,TGTGCCAGCAGTTTCGACCGGGACAGGGGTACCTACGAGCAGTACTTC
-,many,TRBV20-1,TRBJ1-6,CSARVSGGNSPLHF,TGCAGTGCTAGAGTCTCCGGCGGGAATTCACCCCTCCACTTT
-,many,TRBV20-1,TRBJ2-2,CSAPAGRNTGELFF,TGCAGTGCCCCCGCTGGGAGGAACACCGGGGAGCTGTTTTTT
TRBD1,many,TRBV6-5,TRBJ1-2,CASRRDRGSNYGYTF,TGTGCCAGCCGAAGAGACAGGGGTTCCAACTATGGCTACACCTTC
-,many,TRBV7-3,TRBJ2-5,CASSLTAPETQYF,TGTGCCAGCAGCTTAACGGCCCCTGAGACCCAGTACTTC
-,many,TRBV12-3/TRBV12-4,TRBJ1-1,CASSFYGGKAEAFF,TGTGCCAGCAGTTTTTACGGGGGAAAGGCTGAAGCTTTCTTT
-,-,TRBV6-5,TRBJ2-7,CASSYSSGVTYEQYF,TGTGCCAGCAGTTACTCATCAGGGGTGACCTACGAGCAGTACTTC
-,many,TRBV7-2,TRBJ2-5,CASSLDYYGETQYF,TGTGCCAGCAGCTTGGACTATTATGGAGAGACCCAGTACTTC
-,-,TRBV2,TRBJ1-1,CASSVPERSAF,TGTGCCAGCAGCGTCCCGGAACGAAGCGCGTTT
-,many,TRBV27,TRBJ1-2,CASSPIQEYGYTF,TGTGCCAGCAGTCCTATACAGGAGTATGGCTACACCTTC
TRBD1,many,TRBV19,TRBJ2-2,CASTGQGTGELFF,TGTGCCAGTACAGGACAGGGCACCGGGGAGCTGTTTTTT
-,many,TRBV3-1,TRBJ2-5,CASSQEWASQETQYF,TGTGCCAGCAGCCAAGAGTGGGCTAGCCAAGAGACCCAGTACTTC
-,once,TRBV28,TRBJ2-6,CASSTSGASGANVLTF,TGTGCCAGCAGCACGTCAGGGGCCTCTGGGGCCAACGTCCTGACTTTC
-,many,TRBV20-1,TRBJ2-7,CSAISGPSSYEQYF,TGCAGTGCAATAAGCGGGCCCAGCTCCTACGAGCAGTACTTC
-,many,TRBV2,TRBJ1-6,CASSEGQRSYSPLHF,TGTGCCAGCAGTGAGGGACAACGATCTTATTCACCCCTCCACTTT
TRBD1,-,TRBV6-1,TRBJ1-2,CASSEALLWTGLGYTF,TGTGCCAGCAGTGAAGCGCTTTTGTGGACAGGCCTTGGCTACACCTTC
-,-,TRBV4-1,TRBJ2-2,CASSQGRNMPGELFF,TGCGCCAGCAGCCAAGGGAGAAACATGCCCGGGGAGCTGTTTTTT
-,few,TRBV15,TRBJ1-5,CATSRDLKDQHF,TGTGCCACCAGCAGAGACTTGAAAGACCAGCATTTT
-,many,TRBV7-3,TRBJ1-6,CASSLMQGGYSPLHF,TGTGCCAGCAGCTTAATGCAGGGTGGTTATTCACCCCTCCACTTT
TRBD1,-,TRBV7-3,TRBJ2-7,CASSRDRVNYEQYF,TGTGCCAGCAGTCGGGACAGAGTTAACTACGAGCAGTACTTC
-,many,TRBV15,TRBJ2-4,CATSRDDFPYKNIQYF,TGTGCCACCAGCAGAGATGACTTCCCCTACAAAAACATTCAGTACTTC
TRBD1,-,TRBV6-4,TRBJ2-2,CAGSDRGGERTGELFF,TGTGCCGGCAGTGACAGGGGGGGCGAGAGGACCGGGGAGCTGTTTTTT
TRBD2,many,TRBV20-1,TRBJ2-4,CSARKTSGDPRKDIQYF,TGCAGTGCTAGAAAGACTAGCGGGGACCCACGGAAGGACATTCAGTACTTC
-,many,TRBV28,TRBJ1-3,CATTGFPNTIYF,TGTGCCACGACAGGATTCCCGAACACCATATATTTT
-,-,TRBV27,TRBJ1-1,CASSLGIGLNTEAFF,TGTGCCAGCAGTTTAGGGATAGGCCTGAACACTGAAGCTTTCTTT
TRBD1,-,TRBV28,TRBJ1-5,CASSPRGTGGGNQPQHF,TGTGCCAGCAGTCCGAGGGGCACAGGGGGGGGGAATCAGCCCCAGCATTTT
TRBD2,-,TRBV11-2,TRBJ2-2,CASSSSSGRVGGELFF,TGTGCCAGCAGCTCGAGTAGCGGGAGAGTTGGCGGGGAGCTGTTTTTT
-,-,TRBV7-8,TRBJ1-3,CASSRRWRERREGNTIYF,TGTGCCAGCAGCCGAAGGTGGAGGGAAAGAAGAGAAGGAAACACCATATATTTT
-,many,TRBV28,TRBJ1-5,CASSPPGGGNQPQHF,TGTGCCAGCAGCCCCCCCGGGGGAGGCAATCAGCCCCAGCATTTT
-,many,TRBV6-2/TRBV6-3,TRBJ2-7,CASSTLDRNSYEQYF,TGTGCCAGCTCGACCCTAGACAGAAACTCCTACGAGCAGTACTTC
-,-,TRBV6-5,TRBJ1-5,CASSSTALLGSNQPQHF,TGTGCCAGCAGTTCCACAGCTCTGCTGGGGAGCAATCAGCCCCAGCATTTT
-,many,TRBV6-1,TRBJ1-1,CASDGGTEAFF,TGTGCCAGCGACGGGGGCACTGAAGCTTTCTTT
-,many,TRBV2,TRBJ1-2,CASKVGQEIGYTF,TGTGCCAGCAAGGTTGGGCAGGAAATTGGCTACACCTTC
TRBD1,many,TRBV6-5,TRBJ1-6,CASSNHRGNNSPLHF,TGTGCCAGCAGTAATCACAGGGGGAATAATTCACCCCTCCACTTT
TRBD2,few,TRBV7-8,TRBJ2-7,CASSWHSGRASYEQYF,TGTGCCAGCAGCTGGCATAGCGGGAGGGCCTCCTACGAGCAGTACTTC
-,-,TRBV12-3/TRBV12-4,TRBJ1-2,CASRGRAGDYGYTF,TGTGCCAGCAGGGGCAGGGCTGGGGACTATGGCTACACCTTC
TRBD2,few,TRBV20-1,TRBJ2-3,CSVPSGVSTDTQYF,TGCAGTGTCCCTAGCGGGGTCAGCACAGATACGCAGTATTTT
-,many,TRBV19,TRBJ1-1,CASSIVTGRLGTEAFF,TGTGCCAGTAGTATCGTCACAGGGCGGCTGGGCACTGAAGCTTTCTTT
-,many,TRBV29-1,TRBJ2-4,CSVDSGLAKNIQYF,TGCAGCGTTGACAGTGGACTAGCCAAAAACATTCAGTACTTC
-,many,TRBV5-1,TRBJ1-1,CASSPTGGNTEAFF,TGCGCCAGCAGCCCGACAGGAGGGAACACTGAAGCTTTCTTT
-,many,TRBV6-5,TRBJ1-6,CASSYVGGSSYNSPLHF,TGTGCCAGCAGTTACGTGGGCGGGAGCTCCTATAATTCACCCCTCCACTTT
TRBD2,few,TRBV6-5,TRBJ2-5,CASSYGQGRGETQYF,TGTGCCAGCAGTTACGGTCAAGGGAGGGGCGAGACCCAGTACTTC
-,-,TRBV20-1,TRBJ1-1,CSASPGFYTEAFF,TGCAGTGCTAGTCCGGGTTTTTACACTGAAGCTTTCTTT
-,-,TRBV6-5,TRBJ2-7,CASSFGGEYEQYF,TGTGCCAGCAGTTTTGGAGGCGAGTACGAGCAGTACTTC
-,once,TRBV27,TRBJ1-5,CASRNRDDGNQPQHF,TGTGCCAGCAGGAACAGGGATGACGGAAATCAGCCCCAGCATTTT
-,once,TRBV6-2/TRBV6-3,TRBJ1-1,CASRPLSDKANTEAFF,TGTGCCAGCAGACCTCTATCCGACAAGGCGAACACTGAAGCTTTCTTT